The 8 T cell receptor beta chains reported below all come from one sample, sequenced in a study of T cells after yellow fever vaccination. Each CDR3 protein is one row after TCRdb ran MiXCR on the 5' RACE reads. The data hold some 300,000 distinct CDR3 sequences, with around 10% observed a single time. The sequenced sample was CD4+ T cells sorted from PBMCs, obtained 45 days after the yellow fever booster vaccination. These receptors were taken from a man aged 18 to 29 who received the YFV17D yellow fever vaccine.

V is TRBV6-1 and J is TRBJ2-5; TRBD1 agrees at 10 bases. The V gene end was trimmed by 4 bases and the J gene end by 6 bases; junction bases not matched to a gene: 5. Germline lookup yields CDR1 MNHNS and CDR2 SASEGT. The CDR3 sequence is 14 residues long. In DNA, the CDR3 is TGTGCCAGCAGTGGGGACAGGGGCGAGCAGACCCAGTACTTC. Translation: CASSGDRGEQTQYF.

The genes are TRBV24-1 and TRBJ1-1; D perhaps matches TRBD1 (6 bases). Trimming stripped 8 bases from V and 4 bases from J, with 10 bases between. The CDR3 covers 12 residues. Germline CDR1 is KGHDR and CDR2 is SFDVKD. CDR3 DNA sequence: TGTGCCACCAAGGGGGGGGGCACTGAAGCTTTCTTT. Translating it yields CATKGGGTEAFF.

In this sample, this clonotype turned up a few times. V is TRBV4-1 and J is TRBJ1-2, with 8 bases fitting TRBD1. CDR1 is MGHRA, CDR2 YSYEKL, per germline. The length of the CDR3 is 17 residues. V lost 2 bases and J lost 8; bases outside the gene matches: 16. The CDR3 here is CASSQQSWTGKGSGYTF. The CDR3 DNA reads TGCGCCAGCAGCCAACAATCGTGGACAGGGAAGGGATCGGGCTACACCTTC.

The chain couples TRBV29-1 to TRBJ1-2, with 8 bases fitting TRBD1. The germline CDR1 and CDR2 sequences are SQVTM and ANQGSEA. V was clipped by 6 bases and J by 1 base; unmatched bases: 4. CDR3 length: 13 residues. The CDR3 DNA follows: TGCAGCGTGGGGACAGGCCTTAACTATGGCTACACCTTC. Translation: CSVGTGLNYGYTF.

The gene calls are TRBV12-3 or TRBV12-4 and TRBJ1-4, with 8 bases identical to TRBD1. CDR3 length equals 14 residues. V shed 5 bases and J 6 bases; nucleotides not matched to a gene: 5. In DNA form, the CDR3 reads TGTGCCAGCAGTGCAGGGGGCGCGCATGAAAAACTGTTTTTT. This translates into CASSAGGAHEKLFF.

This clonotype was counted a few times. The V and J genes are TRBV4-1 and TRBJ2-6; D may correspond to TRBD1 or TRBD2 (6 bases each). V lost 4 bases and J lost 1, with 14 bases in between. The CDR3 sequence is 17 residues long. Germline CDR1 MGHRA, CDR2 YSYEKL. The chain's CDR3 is CASSPGAALSGANVLTF. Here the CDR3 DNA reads TGCGCCAGCAGCCCGGGGGCCGCTTTGTCTGGGGCCAACGTCCTGACTTTC.

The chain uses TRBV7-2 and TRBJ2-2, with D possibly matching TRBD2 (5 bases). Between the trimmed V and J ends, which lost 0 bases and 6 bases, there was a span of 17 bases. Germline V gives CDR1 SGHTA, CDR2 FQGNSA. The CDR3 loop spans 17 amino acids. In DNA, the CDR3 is TGTGCCAGCAGCTTAGCGGTTGTTATGGGAGAATCCGGGGAGCTGTTTTTT. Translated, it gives CASSLAVVMGESGELFF.

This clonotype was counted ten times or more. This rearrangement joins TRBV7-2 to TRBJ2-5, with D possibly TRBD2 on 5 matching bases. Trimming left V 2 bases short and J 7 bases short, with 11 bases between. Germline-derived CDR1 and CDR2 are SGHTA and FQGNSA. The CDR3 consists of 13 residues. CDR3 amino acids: CASSLQPAGTQYF. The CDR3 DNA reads TGTGCCAGCAGCTTACAGCCCGCGGGGACCCAGTACTTC.